This T cell receptor beta chain was recovered during a study of neurological immune-mediated disorders. General study results and limits: HTLV-1-associated myelopathy had the most TCR clonal expansion, whereas multiple sclerosis had the least (lower than in healthy controls).

Germline assignment: CDR1 DFQATT and CDR2 SNEGSKA (reference sequence). CDR3 length equals 15 residues. The junction had 8 bases not matched to a gene; V was cut back by 0 bases and J by 3 bases. The making of cDNA relied on 5'RACE with 10-nucleotide random UMIs. TCRdb itself ran the 5' RACE reads through MiXCR, one entry per CDR3 protein. The repertoire has 15,000 to 20,000 distinct CDR3 sequences, approximately 7.9% of them found once; the top ten carry about 17%. This clonotype was counted at least ten times. No antigen is known for it. The sequence derives from a woman younger than 45 with HTLV-1-associated myelopathy (HAM/TSP). This rearrangement joins TRBV20-1 to TRBJ2-7; TRBD2 matches 7 bases. The sequencing input was CD8+ T cells from blood. The CDR3 region has the DNA TGCAGTGCTAGAGACTCCCTATGGGGGGGCTACGAGCAGTACTTC. Translation: CSARDSLWGGYEQYF.